This TCR beta chain is drawn from a study of CD8+CD57+ T cells in acquired aplastic anemia. Whole-study context: Roughly 3 ug was the average amount of DNA from sorted CD4+ and CD8+ cells.

Patients chosen for sequencing had CD8+CD57+ cells that had expanded, as shown by flow cytometry. According to the study, genomic DNA was the template for TCR beta VDJ and CDR3 profiling. One entry per CDR3 protein results from TCRdb running MiXCR on the reads. The sample includes about 160,000 distinct CDR3 sequences, around half of them seen just once. This CDR3 comprises 16 residues. CDR1 is SGHRS and CDR2 is YFSETQ in the germline V gene. With V trimmed by 4 bases and J by 6 bases, 14 bases remained unmatched. This TCR derives from a human donor with aplastic anemia. The chain joins TRBV5-1 to TRBJ2-7; TRBD1 matches 9 bases. The sample comprised sorted CD4+, CD8+, or CD8+CD57+ T cells (not recorded which) from PBMCs. This CDR3 is CASSPRPRTGVGEQYF. As DNA, the CDR3 is TGCGCCAGCAGCCCCCGCCCCCGGACAGGGGTGGGCGAGCAGTACTTC.